The clone carrying this TCR beta chain was recorded at least ten times. The data are from a study of low-dose radiotherapy and immunotherapy resistance in tumors. Study as a whole: Given every two weeks, intravenous cyclophosphamide 200 mg/m2 preceded radiation and immunotherapy by one day. Aspirin 300 mg, taken orally and daily, was given to patients for four cycles from cycle 1 day 1.

V lost 2 bases and J lost 1, with 9 bases in between. The germline V gene has CDR1 KGHSY and CDR2 FQNENV. The CDR3 consists of 15 residues. Time point: after trial treatment. Specified treatment: LDRT plus nivolumab, ipilimumab, low-dose cyclophosphamide and aspirin (RACIN trial). It was nivolumab, ipilimumab, aspirin, low-dose cyclophosphamide and low-dose radiotherapy that donors received. TCR amplification used roughly 18 PCR cycles, a constant-region primer and a V-primer adapter. Using its own MiXCR run on the reads, TCRdb lists one record per CDR3 protein. The sample lists tens of thousands of distinct CDR3 sequences; 33% were seen once.

The sequence was obtained from a male donor with rectosigmoid adenocarcinoma. The sequencing here drew on PBMCs, taken after low-dose radiotherapy plus immunotherapy. This sequence joins TRBV16 and TRBJ1-5; D not certain. CDR3: CASSQRSGSNQPQHF. The CDR3, as DNA: TGTGCCAGCAGCCAACGGTCTGGAAGCAATCAGCCCCAGCATTTT.